These 14 T cell receptor beta chains came from one sample sequenced in a study of tissue T cells after allogeneic stem cell transplantation. Data came from immunoSEQ multiplex PCR; TCRdb stores just in-frame clones and leaves some out. The table has just under 10,000 clones, roughly 60% seen once. The sample here was tissue from the jejunum, taken at autopsy. These receptors were collected from a woman aged 18 to 55 with breast cancer.

The chain couples TRBV5-1 to TRBJ1-4, with D hard to call. V lost 0 bases and J lost 2, with 8 bases in between. The CDR3 runs to 15 residues. The germline V gene encodes CDR1 SGHRS and CDR2 YFSETQ. CDR3 residues: CASSLVGGTNEKLFF. The CDR3 DNA is TGCGCCAGCAGCTTGGTTGGAGGGACTAATGAAAAACTGTTTTTT.

The chain uses TRBV18 and TRBJ2-5; tentative D call: TRBD2 (5 bases). The CDR3 contains 15 residues. Per germline, CDR1 KGHSH and CDR2 LQKENI. Between the trimmed V and J ends, which lost 4 bases and 5 bases, there was a span of 17 bases. The CDR3 bases are TGTGCCAGCTCACAGCGGACGGCCGTACGTGAGACCCAGTACTTC. This translates into CASSQRTAVRETQYF.

In nucleotides, the CDR3 is TGCAGTGCTAGTCCACGGACAGGGGCTATGAACACTGAAGCTTTCTTT. It codes for CSASPRTGAMNTEAFF. The J gene is TRBJ1-1, the V gene TRBV20-1; 9 nucleotides line up with TRBD1. The CDR3 sequence is 16 residues long. J gave up 0 bases and V 3 bases, and 8 bases lay outside the gene matches. In germline, CDR1 is DFQATT, CDR2 SNEGSKA (reference sequence).

This chain links TRBV6-5 with TRBJ2-3, with TRBD2 matching over 8 bases. The junction had 8 bases not matched to a gene; V was cut back by 2 bases and J by 7 bases. The CDR3 is 15 amino acids. Germline CDR1 MNHEY, CDR2 SVGAGI. The CDR3 spells CASSYGAGGRNTQYF. CDR3 bases: TGTGCCAGCAGTTACGGCGCGGGAGGCCGGAATACGCAGTATTTT.

CDR3 residues: CASSVERTSGYNEQFF. The CDR3 DNA reads as TGTGCCAGCAGCGTCGAAAGGACTAGCGGATACAATGAGCAGTTCTTC. The chain links TRBV9 to TRBJ2-1; the match to TRBD2 covers 10 bases. V shed 2 bases and J 4 bases; nucleotides not matched to a gene: 6. Germline CDR1 is SGDLS and CDR2 is YYNGEE. The CDR3 is 16 amino acids.

This clone is labeled as medium-sized. Other DNA sequences of this sample code for an identical CDR3. The chain is built from TRBV19 and TRBJ2-1; D ambiguous. CDR1 is LNHDA, CDR2 SQIVND, per germline (reference sequence). CDR3 length: 13 amino acids. V was cut by 2 bases and J by 5 bases, with 7 bases left in between. The chain's CDR3 is CASSISPHNEQFF. The CDR3 DNA reads as TGTGCCAGTAGTATATCCCCACACAATGAGCAGTTCTTC.

This clone was observed a few times. The rearrangement joins TRBV10-3 to TRBJ2-7, with a weak D call TRBD2 (6 bases). V was trimmed by 10 bases and J by 5 bases, leaving 21 bases between them. CDR1 and CDR2 from the germline V gene are ENHRY and SYGVKD. The length of the CDR3 is 14 residues. CDR3 bases: TGTGCCACCCTGCTCGGAGGGGAGGTGGACGAGCAGTACTTC. The encoded protein is CATLLGGEVDEQYF.

The J gene is TRBJ2-3, the V gene TRBV7-9, with 8 bases lining up with TRBD2. Germline CDR1 SEHNR, CDR2 FQNEAQ (reference sequence). V trimming: 5 bases; J trimming: 9 bases; junction bases outside the gene matches: 16. The CDR3 has 16 amino acids. CDR3 sequence: CASSPAGERGKVTQYF. DNA for the CDR3: TGTGCCAGCAGCCCCGCGGGGGAGCGGGGGAAGGTCACGCAGTATTTT.

This clone has more than one count but fewer than ten. The chain employs TRBV7-2 and TRBJ2-3, with D unclear. Germline assignment: CDR1 SGHTA and CDR2 FQGNSA. The germline V and J ends were trimmed by 4 bases and 6 bases, with 11 bases remaining between them. This CDR3 is built from 13 residues. The CDR3 DNA is TGTGCCAGCAGCTCCGGCCCCGGGGATACGCAGTATTTT. Translating gives CASSSGPGDTQYF.

This clone was recorded a few times. CDR3 sequence (DNA): TGTGCCAGCAGTGGAAGGAACACCGGGGAGCTGTTTTTT. This codes for CASSGRNTGELFF. The gene calls are TRBV28 and TRBJ2-2; no firm D call. The V gene's germline CDR1 is MDHEN and CDR2 SYDVKM. This CDR3 comprises 13 residues. V lost 5 bases and J lost 1, with 5 bases in between.

The gene calls are TRBV7-9 and TRBJ2-2; 10 nucleotides match TRBD2. Germline V gene data show CDR1 as SEHNR and CDR2 as FQNEAQ (reference sequence). The CDR3 is 15 amino acids. V dropped 3 bases and J dropped 7; count of bases not matched to a gene: 5. The CDR3 nucleotides read TGTGCCAGCAGCTTTGGCCTAGCGGGGGACGGGGAGCTGTTTTTT. This sequence encodes CASSFGLAGDGELFF.

The chain joins TRBV5-5 to TRBJ2-3; D remains ambiguous. The CDR3 is 13 amino acids. V lost 4 bases and J lost 8, with 14 bases in between. Germline-derived CDR1 and CDR2 are SGHKS and YYEKEE (reference sequence). CDR3 amino acids: CASSTDSPGTQYF. In DNA form, the CDR3 reads TGTGCCAGCAGCACAGACTCCCCCGGTACGCAGTATTTT.

The J gene is TRBJ2-5, the V gene TRBV30; the match to TRBD2 covers 8 bases. The V segment lost 3 bases and the J segment 1 base; nucleotides outside the gene matches: 4. The CDR3 spans 14 residues. Germline CDR1 and CDR2: GTSNPN and SVGIG (reference sequence). This chain's CDR3 is CAWRVAGSQETQYF. The CDR3 bases are TGTGCCTGGAGGGTAGCGGGGAGCCAAGAGACCCAGTACTTC.

This chain connects TRBV30 to TRBJ2-2, with unresolved D. This CDR3 has 14 residues. CDR1 GTSNPN and CDR2 SVGIG come from the germline V gene (reference sequence). V was trimmed by 4 bases and J by 0 bases, leaving 9 bases between them. The CDR3: CAWKVDANTGELFF. The CDR3 DNA is TGTGCCTGGAAGGTCGACGCGAACACCGGGGAGCTGTTTTTT.